This entry lists 27 T cell receptor beta chains sequenced from one sample in a study of cytomegalovirus exposure and HLA in healthy donors. TCRdb's table, derived via immunoSEQ multiplex PCR, lists solely in-frame clones and lacks some. The table has about 220,000 clones, 90% to 95% seen once. Sample: PBMCs. These TCRs come from a woman aged 18-29 years in good health and CMV-seronegative.

CDR3 DNA: TGTGCCAGCAGACTTATGGCCGGGGGGTCTCCTTGGGAGACCCAGTACTTC. Protein product: CASRLMAGGSPWETQYF. The chain is built from TRBV28 and TRBJ2-5; 7 bases are shared with TRBD2. The length of the CDR3 is 17 residues. J lost 5 bases, V lost 6 bases, and 18 bases had no gene match. In germline, CDR1 is MDHEN, CDR2 SYDVKM.

This clone was observed a single time. The gene calls are TRBV5-6 and TRBJ2-7; TRBD1 aligns across 7 bases. Per the germline V gene, CDR1 is SGHDT and CDR2 is YYEEEE. The V and J ends lost 7 bases and 3 bases, in that order; junction bases with no gene match: 13. The CDR3 loop spans 15 amino acids. This CDR3 reads CASGLPGTVNYEQYF. For the CDR3, the DNA is TGTGCCAGCGGATTACCCGGGACAGTGAACTACGAGCAGTACTTC.

The rearrangement joins TRBV28 to TRBJ1-1, with 7 bases identical to TRBD1. With V trimmed by 4 bases and J by 1 base, 6 bases remained unmatched. This CDR3 is built from 15 residues. CDR1 and CDR2 from the germline V gene are MDHEN and SYDVKM. The CDR3 reads CASSSQGETNTEAFF. The DNA for the CDR3 is TGTGCCAGCAGTTCCCAGGGGGAAACGAACACTGAAGCTTTCTTT.

The V gene is TRBV29-1, the J gene TRBJ1-1, with 7 bases matching TRBD1. J was trimmed by 3 bases and V by 7 bases; bases with no gene match: 8. The CDR3 sequence is 13 residues long. CDR1 and CDR2 from the germline V gene are SQVTM and ANQGSEA. DNA of the CDR3: TGCAGCGCCACAGGGGTGACATACACTGAAGCTTTCTTT. Protein sequence: CSATGVTYTEAFF.

The genes are TRBV5-1 and TRBJ2-7, with D perhaps TRBD2 (5 bases). This CDR3 comprises 15 residues. Germline V gene data show CDR1 as SGHRS and CDR2 as YFSETQ. The germline V and J ends were trimmed by 0 bases and 3 bases, with 13 bases remaining between them. In DNA, the CDR3 is TGCGCCAGCAGCTTGGTCCGGGATCCCAACTACGAGCAGTACTTC. It yields the protein CASSLVRDPNYEQYF.

The chain employs TRBV5-1 and TRBJ1-1, with D perhaps TRBD1 (5 bases). Trimming took 0 bases from V and 4 from J, leaving 13 bases between them. Looked up from germline, CDR1 is SGHRS and CDR2 is YFSETQ. CDR3 size: 15 residues. CDR3 residues: CASSLVGEGTTEAFF. CDR3 nucleotide sequence: TGCGCCAGCAGCTTGGTTGGGGAGGGGACCACTGAAGCTTTCTTT.

About this clone: The sample contains more than one DNA sequence encoding this CDR3. The chain employs TRBV7-9 and TRBJ2-7; D is possibly TRBD2 (5 bases). This CDR3 spans 14 amino acids. The V end lost 1 base, the J end lost 1 base, and 8 bases lay between the germline ends. From germline, CDR1 is SEHNR and CDR2 FQNEAQ (reference sequence). The chain's CDR3 is CASSLGTGSYEQYF. The CDR3 DNA reads TGTGCCAGCAGCTTAGGGACTGGATCCTACGAGCAGTACTTC.

The J gene is TRBJ2-7, the V gene TRBV9, with TRBD2 matching 11 bases. The junction had 2 bases not matched to a gene; V was cut back by 0 bases and J by 3 bases. Per germline, CDR1 SGDLS and CDR2 YYNGEE. The CDR3 contains 15 residues. The CDR3 DNA reads TGTGCCAGCAGCGTAGCTAGCGGGAGGTACTACGAGCAGTACTTC. It encodes CASSVASGRYYEQYF.

The V and J genes are TRBV18 and TRBJ1-1, with 8 bases fitting TRBD1. Germline lookup yields CDR1 KGHSH and CDR2 LQKENI. Trimming at V came to 3 bases and at J to 4 bases, leaving 16 bases not matched to a gene. The CDR3 loop spans 18 amino acids. The chain's CDR3 is CASSPSDTIGQGFTEAFF. The CDR3 DNA is TGTGCCAGCTCACCGTCGGACACTATAGGACAGGGCTTCACTGAAGCTTTCTTT. The whole variable domain, remainder taken from reference TRBV18 and TRBJ1-1, is NAGVMQNPRHLVRRRGQEARLRCSPMKGHSHVYWYRQLPEEGLKFMVYLQKENIIDESGMPKERFSAEFPKEGPSILRIQQVVRGDSAAYFCASSPSDTIGQGFTEAFFGQGTRLTVV.

This clone was counted between two and nine times. The V and J genes are TRBV18 and TRBJ2-1, with D perhaps TRBD2 (6 bases). Looked up from germline, CDR1 is KGHSH and CDR2 is LQKENI. The ends were cut back, 0 bases at V and 13 bases at J, with 13 bases in the middle. The CDR3 totals 13 residues. The CDR3 nucleotides read TGTGCCAGCTCACCACCCGCGGGGTTTGAACAGTTCTTC. This gives the protein CASSPPAGFEQFF.

This chain connects TRBV7-8 to TRBJ1-1; no reliable D call. Trimming cost V 4 bases and J 4 bases, with 16 bases left between them. The CDR3 spans 15 residues. The germline V gene has CDR1 SGHVS and CDR2 FQNEAQ. The CDR3 DNA sequence: TGTGCCAGCAGCTCCCAGGAGGGCTGGGTCACTGAAGCTTTCTTT. Its translation is CASSSQEGWVTEAFF.

The V and J genes are TRBV27 and TRBJ1-2; D gene uncertain. Trimming took off 2 bases at V and 2 bases at J, with 12 bases between the two ends. This CDR3 spans 15 amino acids. From germline, CDR1 is MNHEY and CDR2 SMNVEV (reference sequence). The chain's CDR3 is CASSLRRTGNYGYTF. The CDR3 DNA is TGTGCCAGCAGTTTACGGAGGACCGGGAACTATGGCTACACCTTC.

The rearrangement links TRBV10-3 to TRBJ2-7, with 10 positions matching TRBD1. The V gene's germline CDR1 is ENHRY and CDR2 SYGVKD. This CDR3 has 15 residues. V lost 8 bases to trimming and J lost 1 base; unmatched junction nucleotides: 8. The CDR3: CAIPRGQGYSYEQYF. In DNA, the CDR3 is TGTGCCATCCCCCGGGGACAGGGGTATTCCTACGAGCAGTACTTC.

The chain joins TRBV7-2 to TRBJ2-2; tentatively, D is TRBD1 (7 bases). CDR1 SGHTA and CDR2 FQGNSA come from the germline V gene. The CDR3 has 16 residues. Deletions cut 5 bases from V and 2 bases from J, with 15 bases between. Here the CDR3 DNA reads TGTGCCAGCAGCCTCGGGGGACAGCCCAACACCGGGGAGCTGTTTTTT. Protein: CASSLGGQPNTGELFF.

This rearrangement joins TRBV5-4 to TRBJ2-7; 7 bases agree with TRBD1. The CDR3 runs to 17 residues. V lost 4 bases, J lost 0 bases, and 13 bases stayed unmatched. CDR1 is SGHNT and CDR2 is YYREEE in the germline V gene (reference sequence). Here the CDR3 DNA reads TGTGCCAGCAGCCATGGGACAGTACTACCAAGCTCCTACGAGCAGTACTTC. Protein: CASSHGTVLPSSYEQYF.

V gene TRBV9 combines with J gene TRBJ1-1; D is unclear. Germline V gene sequence: CDR1 SGDLS, CDR2 YYNGEE. Trimming pared 2 bases from V and 2 bases from J, leaving 7 bases between. The CDR3 sequence is 13 residues long. The DNA for the CDR3 is TGTGCCAGCAGCGTCCGGTCCAACACTGAAGCTTTCTTT. Its protein is CASSVRSNTEAFF.

This chain links TRBV7-9 with TRBJ1-4; D perhaps matches TRBD1 (6 bases). Germline assignment: CDR1 SEHNR and CDR2 FQNEAQ (reference sequence). The CDR3 length is 17 residues. Between the trimmed V and J ends, which lost 6 bases and 0 bases, there was a span of 17 bases. In nucleotides, the CDR3 is TGTGCCAGCAGTCCCGACAGGCTCTTAGCAACTAATGAAAAACTGTTTTTT. Translated, it gives CASSPDRLLATNEKLFF.

The V and J genes are TRBV27 and TRBJ1-1; D might be TRBD1 (6 bases). Germline CDR1 and CDR2: MNHEY and SMNVEV (reference sequence). The V gene lost 3 bases and the J gene lost 0 bases, with 14 bases spanning the gap. The CDR3 is 16 amino acids. CDR3 in DNA: TGTGCCAGCAGTTTGACGCAGGGGTCGGTGAACACTGAAGCTTTCTTT. It is translated as CASSLTQGSVNTEAFF.

The rearrangement uses TRBV19 and TRBJ2-1, with 11 bases matching TRBD2. V lost 3 bases, J lost 5 bases, and 6 bases stayed unmatched. Germline CDR1 reads LNHDA; CDR2 reads SQIVND (reference sequence). The CDR3 length is 16 residues. CDR3: CASSMGSGRGNNEQFF. The CDR3 region has the DNA TGTGCCAGTAGTATGGGTAGCGGGAGGGGGAACAATGAGCAGTTCTTC.

The sample holds many counts of this clone. The chain has TRBV5-1 and TRBJ2-3; 8 bases align to TRBD1. Germline assignment: CDR1 SGHRS and CDR2 YFSETQ. V shed 7 bases, J shed 0 bases, and the junction held 7 bases outside the gene matches. This CDR3 has 15 residues. This CDR3 is CASQETGESTDTQYF. Written as DNA, the CDR3 is TGCGCCAGCCAGGAGACAGGGGAGAGCACAGATACGCAGTATTTT. Using reference TRBV5-1 and TRBJ2-3 for the parts outside the CDR3, the full variable domain is KAGVTQTPRYLIKTRGQQVTLSCSPISGHRSVSWYQQTPGQGLQFLFEYFSETQRNKGNFPGRFSGRQFSNSRSEMNVSTLELGDSALYLCASQETGESTDTQYFGPGTRLTVL.

The rearrangement joins TRBV12-5 to TRBJ2-7; unclear D gene. This CDR3 region has 13 residues. Germline CDR1 reads LGHNT; CDR2 reads FRNRAP. The V gene lost 3 bases and the J gene lost 1 base, with 7 bases spanning the gap. The CDR3 sequence: CASGFQISYEQYF. The DNA for the CDR3 is TGTGCTAGTGGTTTCCAGATTTCCTACGAGCAGTACTTC.

V is TRBV6-6 and J is TRBJ1-2; TRBD1 agrees at 7 bases. The trim removed 4 bases at V and 9 bases at J, leaving 14 bases unmatched. The CDR3 totals 15 residues. Germline lookup yields CDR1 MNHNY and CDR2 SVGAGI (reference sequence). CDR3 sequence (DNA): TGTGCCAGCAGTTCCAACCCAACAGGGGAATTTAGCTACACCTTC. Translating it yields CASSSNPTGEFSYTF.

This clone came up a few times. The chain joins TRBV15 to TRBJ1-5, with 8 bases lining up with TRBD1. V lost 4 bases, J lost 7 bases, and 6 bases stayed unmatched. Per germline, CDR1 LNHNV and CDR2 YYDKDF (reference sequence). The CDR3 contains 14 residues. CDR3 coding DNA: TGTGCCACCAGCATCCGACAGGGGAAACAGCCCCAGCATTTT. This codes for CATSIRQGKQPQHF.

V is TRBV6-5 and J is TRBJ2-3; 9 positions agree with TRBD2. The CDR3 has 13 amino acids. Germline loops: CDR1 MNHEY, CDR2 SVGAGI. V was clipped by 11 bases and J by 6 bases; unmatched bases: 9. CDR3 amino acids: CAVAGGREDTQYF. CDR3 sequence (DNA): TGTGCCGTTGCTGGCGGGAGGGAGGATACGCAGTATTTT.

The genes are TRBV5-1 and TRBJ2-6; D unresolved. This CDR3 spans 16 amino acids. Germline CDR1 SGHRS, CDR2 YFSETQ. The ends were cut back, 1 base at V and 0 bases at J, with 8 bases in the middle. CDR3 protein: CASSLSPSSGANVLTF. For the CDR3, the DNA is TGCGCCAGCAGCTTGTCACCTAGCTCTGGGGCCAACGTCCTGACTTTC.

The chain employs TRBV30 and TRBJ1-2, with 8 bases aligning to TRBD1. Germline V gives CDR1 GTSNPN, CDR2 SVGIG (reference sequence). This CDR3 contains 18 residues. V lost 0 bases and J lost 1; bases outside the gene matches: 13. This CDR3 reads CAWSVRRQGRPFNYGYTF. DNA for the CDR3: TGTGCCTGGAGTGTACGCAGACAGGGGCGCCCTTTTAACTATGGCTACACCTTC. Full variable domain (outside the CDR3, taken from reference TRBV30 and TRBJ1-2): SQTIHQWPATLVQPVGSPLSLECTVEGTSNPNLYWYRQAAGRGLQLLFYSVGIGQISSEVPQNLSASRPQDRQFILSSKKLLLSDSGFYLCAWSVRRQGRPFNYGYTFGSGTRLTVV.

The V gene is TRBV19, the J gene TRBJ1-5; D is possibly TRBD1 (6 bases). Germline CDR1 LNHDA, CDR2 SQIVND (reference sequence). The CDR3 length is 16 residues. Trimming removed 3 bases from V and 1 base from J, with 13 bases in between. CDR3 sequence: CASSISGGRSNQPQHF. CDR3 bases: TGTGCCAGTAGTATTTCGGGGGGCAGGAGCAATCAGCCCCAGCATTTT.